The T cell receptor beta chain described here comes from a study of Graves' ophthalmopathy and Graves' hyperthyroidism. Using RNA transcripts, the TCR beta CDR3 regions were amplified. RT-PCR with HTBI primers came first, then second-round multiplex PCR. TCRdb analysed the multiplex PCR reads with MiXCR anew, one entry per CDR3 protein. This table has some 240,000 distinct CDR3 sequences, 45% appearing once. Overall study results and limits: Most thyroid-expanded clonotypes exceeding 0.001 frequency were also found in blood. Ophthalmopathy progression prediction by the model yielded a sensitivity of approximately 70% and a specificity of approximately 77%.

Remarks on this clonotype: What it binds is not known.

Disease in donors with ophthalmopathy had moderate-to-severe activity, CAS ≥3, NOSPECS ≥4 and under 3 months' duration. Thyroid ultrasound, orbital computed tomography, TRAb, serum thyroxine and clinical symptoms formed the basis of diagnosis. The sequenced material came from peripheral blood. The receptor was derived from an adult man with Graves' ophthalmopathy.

The CDR3 region has the DNA TGCAGTGCTAGAGCTCGGGGGGTTAACACTGAAGCTTTCTTT. Its protein product is CSARARGVNTEAFF. The rearrangement links TRBV20-1 to TRBJ1-1; D is possibly TRBD1 (5 bases). The CDR3 is 14 residues long. Deletions cut 1 base from V and 2 bases from J, with 11 bases between. Germline V gene lookup returns CDR1 DFQATT and CDR2 SNEGSKA (reference sequence).